This T cell receptor beta chain was retrieved from a study of human T cells and chemical hapten exposure. Study context: Patch testing placed 0.01% DPC on the upper back, with readings at 6 days. The study enrolled mostly female patients with alopecia areata, totalis or universalis.

The V end lost 0 bases, the J end lost 4 bases, and 10 bases lay between the germline ends. This CDR3 has 15 residues. Germline V gene sequence: CDR1 SGHVS, CDR2 FNYEAQ. This clonotype came up many times. TCRdb analysed the RACE reads with MiXCR anew, one entry per CDR3 protein. The table lists 300,000 to 400,000 distinct CDR3 sequences, around 7% of them singletons, with around 8.2% in the top ten. Regarding time point: patch test 1, 2 weeks after DPC sensitization. Treatment of the sample: therapeutic diphenylcyclopropenone sensitization with weekly scalp DPC. The chain has TRBV7-6 and TRBJ1-5; D not certain. The sequences come from whole blood, collected in connection with sensitization to the hapten diphenylcyclopropenone (DPC). The sequence was obtained from a young woman with alopecia areata. Some clones in this sample may be carry-over from other donors' samples. CDR3 region: CASSLASGLNQPQHF. CDR3 in DNA: TGTGCCAGCAGCTTAGCGTCAGGCCTTAATCAGCCCCAGCATTTT.